The 16 T cell receptor beta chains below all came from one sample that was sequenced in a study of Tregs in tolerant kidney transplant recipients. This table comes from immunoSEQ multiplex PCR, and its TCRdb copy is limited to in-frame clones, with some not included. The sample has 200,000 to 300,000 clones, roughly 84% seen once. The sample taken for sequencing was CD4+ T cells from blood. Receptors originate from a human donor in good health.

The genes are TRBV19 and TRBJ1-3; D remains unclear. Trimming took off 7 bases at V and 0 bases at J, with 7 bases between the two ends. This CDR3 is built from 13 residues. Looked up from germline, CDR1 is LNHDA and CDR2 is SQIVND (reference sequence). The CDR3 spells CASMTFSGNTIYF. The CDR3 DNA reads TGTGCCAGTATGACCTTCTCTGGAAACACCATATATTTT.

V and J are TRBV5-5 and TRBJ2-3; 9 bases map to TRBD1. The CDR3 loop spans 16 amino acids. The junction had 10 bases not matched to a gene; V was cut back by 4 bases and J by 4 bases. The germline CDR1 and CDR2 sequences are SGHKS and YYEKEE (reference sequence). The CDR3 DNA reads TGTGCCAGCAGCCTCACCGGGACAGGGTTAGCAGATACGCAGTATTTT. It encodes CASSLTGTGLADTQYF. The full variable domain, in which reference TRBV5-5 and TRBJ2-3 provide the parts outside the CDR3, is DAGVTQSPTHLIKTRGQQVTLRCSPISGHKSVSWYQQVLGQGPQFIFQYYEKEERGRGNFPDRFSARQFPNYSSELNVNALLLGDSALYLCASSLTGTGLADTQYFGPGTRLTVL.

The chain carries TRBV7-2 and TRBJ2-1; TRBD2 matches 9 bases. The CDR3 length is 15 residues. The V gene end was trimmed by 2 bases and the J gene end by 2 bases; junction bases not matched to a gene: 1. Germline V gives CDR1 SGHTA, CDR2 FQGNSA. CDR3 in DNA: TGTGCCAGCAGCTTAAGCGGGGGGACCTACAATGAGCAGTTCTTC. The encoded protein is CASSLSGGTYNEQFF.

This clone was seen once. The chain carries TRBV27 and TRBJ1-2; a weak D match, TRBD1 (5 bases). Trimming left V 2 bases short and J 3 bases short, with 7 bases between. The CDR3 is 13 amino acids. From germline, CDR1 is MNHEY and CDR2 SMNVEV (reference sequence). The DNA of the CDR3 is TGTGCCAGCAGTTTAGACAGTTACTATGGCTACACCTTC. Translating gives CASSLDSYYGYTF.

The chain recombines TRBV5-1 with TRBJ2-5; 13 bases align to TRBD2. The length of the CDR3 is 20 residues. From germline, CDR1 is SGHRS and CDR2 YFSETQ. J gave up 5 bases and V 3 bases, and 19 bases lay outside the gene matches. In DNA, the CDR3 is TGCGCCAGCAGCTATCCGACTAGCGGGGGGTCTGCCGGCCAAATGGAGACCCAGTACTTC. Its translation is CASSYPTSGGSAGQMETQYF.

This clone turned up a few times. J is TRBJ1-5 and V is TRBV6-6; TRBD1 matches 7 bases. This CDR3 comprises 15 residues. Germline CDR1 MNHNY, CDR2 SVGAGI (reference sequence). V was clipped by 6 bases and J by 3 bases; unmatched bases: 8. The CDR3 DNA sequence: TGTGCCAGCAGCCACAGGGGAATAGACAATCAGCCCCAGCATTTT. It yields the protein CASSHRGIDNQPQHF.

This clone was seen a single time. Other DNA sequences from this sample encode an identical CDR3 as well. This chain connects TRBV9 to TRBJ1-2; D unresolved. The CDR3 consists of 14 residues. Germline loops: CDR1 SGDLS, CDR2 YYNGEE. Trimming shortened V by 0 bases and J by 2 bases, and 8 bases separated the two germline ends. The chain's CDR3 is CASSVGQGNYGYTF. In nucleotides, the CDR3 is TGTGCCAGCAGCGTAGGCCAAGGGAACTATGGCTACACCTTC.

The chain has TRBV18 and TRBJ2-7; D tentatively fits TRBD1 or TRBD2 (5 bases each). CDR3 length: 11 amino acids. From germline, CDR1 is KGHSH and CDR2 LQKENI. Trimming pared 6 bases from V and 6 bases from J, leaving 9 bases between. CDR3 nucleotides: TGTGCCAGCTCTGCAGGGAGCGAGCAGTACTTC. Its translation: CASSAGSEQYF.

J is TRBJ1-1 and V is TRBV4-1; D is unclear. The CDR3 is 14 amino acids. CDR1 MGHRA and CDR2 YSYEKL come from the germline V gene. Trimming removed 3 bases from V and 0 bases from J, with 8 bases in between. CDR3 sequence reads: CASSHNTMNTEAFF. CDR3 coding DNA: TGCGCCAGCAGCCACAATACCATGAACACTGAAGCTTTCTTT.

V and J are TRBV6-1 and TRBJ1-1; D uncertain. Germline assignment: CDR1 MNHNS and CDR2 SASEGT. The CDR3 length is 14 residues. V gave up 6 bases and J gave up 3 bases, with 14 bases separating them. CDR3 sequence: CASSPSGWDTEAFF. CDR3 nucleotides: TGTGCCAGCAGCCCTTCAGGTTGGGACACTGAAGCTTTCTTT.

The V call is TRBV27, the J call TRBJ1-1; perhaps TRBD1 as D (5 bases). The CDR3 sequence is 14 residues long. Germline CDR1 reads MNHEY; CDR2 reads SMNVEV (reference sequence). V was cut by 6 bases and J by 0 bases, with 11 bases left in between. The CDR3 region has the DNA TGTGCCAGCAGCCTGACAGTCATGAACACTGAAGCTTTCTTT. Translated: CASSLTVMNTEAFF.

The rearrangement uses TRBV4-2 and TRBJ2-6, with D tentatively TRBD1 (5 bases). This CDR3 has 18 residues. Looked up from germline, CDR1 is LGHNA and CDR2 is YNFKEQ. V was pared by 0 bases and J by 12 bases, with 24 bases between. CDR3 sequence: CASSQDYTGPNSHGVLTF. The CDR3 nucleotides read TGTGCCAGCAGCCAAGATTACACAGGCCCCAACTCTCACGGCGTCCTGACTTTC.

The rearrangement links TRBV9 to TRBJ2-3, with TRBD2 matching 7 bases. The germline V gene has CDR1 SGDLS and CDR2 YYNGEE. This CDR3 spans 16 amino acids. J lost 2 bases, V lost 4 bases, and 10 bases had no gene match. Written as DNA, the CDR3 is TGTGCCAGCAGCCCAGCGGGCGGGGGAATCACAGATACGCAGTATTTT. Its translation: CASSPAGGGITDTQYF.

A few counts support this clone. The chain joins TRBV6-6 to TRBJ2-2, with a possible D match to TRBD1 (6 bases). CDR1 and CDR2 (germline): MNHNY, SVGAGI (reference sequence). The CDR3 consists of 15 residues. V shed 2 bases and J shed 4 bases, with 11 bases lying between them. CDR3 sequence (DNA): TGTGCCAGCAGTTACGGCAGGGGTGGCACCGGGGAGCTGTTTTTT. This translates into CASSYGRGGTGELFF.

The chain is built from TRBV6-5 and TRBJ1-1, with 9 bases matching TRBD1. The CDR3 contains 16 residues. V shed 0 bases, J shed 10 bases, and the junction held 12 bases outside the gene matches. Looked up from germline, CDR1 is MNHEY and CDR2 is SVGAGI. The CDR3 protein is CASSYSAGTGKDVAFF. CDR3 nucleotides: TGTGCCAGCAGTTACTCGGCCGGGACAGGGAAGGATGTAGCTTTCTTT.

This chain connects TRBV21-1 to TRBJ1-2; the tabulated D call, TRBD1, remains unverified against the DNA. TRBV21-1 is reported as a pseudogene. The CDR3 covers 14 residues. The CDR3 DNA reads TGTGCCAGCAGCGTCCCGACAGGGAACTATGGCTACACCTTC. Encoded protein: CASSVPTGNYGYTF.